This T cell receptor beta chain was documented in a study of T cells in Graves' hyperthyroidism and ophthalmopathy. RNA transcripts gave rise to amplified TCR beta CDR3 regions. The HTBI primer set served for first-round RT-PCR of the TCR CDR3. TCRdb recomputed calls from the multiplex PCR reads with MiXCR, one row per CDR3 protein. The sample holds 350,000 to 400,000 distinct CDR3 sequences, about 18% seen once. Notes on the study in general: By a 13 V-J model, ophthalmopathy was set apart from stable hyperthyroidism. It was a median around 6 months before onset that the model predicted ophthalmopathy.

In its sample, this clonotype was seen many times. What it binds is unknown. There are 17 residues in the CDR3. The germline V gene has CDR1 MNHEY and CDR2 SMNVEV (reference sequence). After removal of 5 bases from V and 1 base from J, the junction contained 11 bases not matched to a gene. Exclusions: uncontrolled infection, other autoimmune disease, pregnancy, lactation. PBMCs came from 10 ml fresh peripheral blood. The specimen was blood. This chain joins TRBV27 and TRBJ2-5; 9 positions agree with TRBD2. This sequence was found in a woman in her late teens or twenties with Graves' hyperthyroidism. For the CDR3, the DNA is TGTGCCAGCAGTCCGTCCGGCGGAGCGGGGGGCCAAGAGACCCAGTACTTC. Translating gives CASSPSGGAGGQETQYF.